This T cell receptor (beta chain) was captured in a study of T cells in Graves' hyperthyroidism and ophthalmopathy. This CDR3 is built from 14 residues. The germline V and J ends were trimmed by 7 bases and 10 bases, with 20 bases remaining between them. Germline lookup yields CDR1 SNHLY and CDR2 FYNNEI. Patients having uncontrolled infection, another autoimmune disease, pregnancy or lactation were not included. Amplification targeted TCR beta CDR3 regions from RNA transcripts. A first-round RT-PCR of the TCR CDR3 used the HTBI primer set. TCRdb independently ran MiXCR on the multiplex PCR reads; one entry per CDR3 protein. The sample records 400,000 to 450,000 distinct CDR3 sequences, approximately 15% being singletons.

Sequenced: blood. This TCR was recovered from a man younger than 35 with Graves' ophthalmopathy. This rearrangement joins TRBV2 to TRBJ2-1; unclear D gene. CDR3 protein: CASTPETPFGEQFF. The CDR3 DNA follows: TGTGCCAGCACCCCTGAGACTCCATTCGGGGAGCAGTTCTTC.